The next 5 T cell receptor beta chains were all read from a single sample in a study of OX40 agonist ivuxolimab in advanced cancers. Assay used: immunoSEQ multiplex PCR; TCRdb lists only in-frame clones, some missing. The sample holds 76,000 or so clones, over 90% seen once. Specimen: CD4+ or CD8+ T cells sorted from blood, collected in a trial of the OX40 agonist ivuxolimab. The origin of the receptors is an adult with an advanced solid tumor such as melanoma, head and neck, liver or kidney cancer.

CDR3 DNA: TGTGCCAGCAGTGGGGACAGGGGGCCTTCCTACGAGCAGTACTTC. Translation gives CASSGDRGPSYEQYF. The V gene is TRBV2, the J gene TRBJ2-7; 12 bases line up with TRBD1. The V and J ends lost 4 bases and 1 base, in that order; junction bases with no gene match: 2. There are 15 residues in the CDR3. Germline CDR1 SNHLY, CDR2 FYNNEI.

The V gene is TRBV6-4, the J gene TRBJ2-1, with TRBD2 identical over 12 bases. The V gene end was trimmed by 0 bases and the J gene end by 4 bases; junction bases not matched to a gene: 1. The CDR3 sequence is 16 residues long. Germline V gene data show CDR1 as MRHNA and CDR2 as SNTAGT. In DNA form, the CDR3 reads TGTGCCAGCAGTGACTCTCTAGCGGGAGGGTACAATGAGCAGTTCTTC. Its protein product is CASSDSLAGGYNEQFF.

The CDR3 coding sequence is TGTGCCAGTAGTATCGCAGGGGGCACTGAAGCTTTCTTT. Protein: CASSIAGGTEAFF. The chain joins TRBV19 to TRBJ1-1, with TRBD1 identical over 7 bases. Losses at the gene ends were 3 bases for V and 4 bases for J; bases not matched to a gene: 2. The CDR3 covers 13 residues. Per the germline V gene, CDR1 is LNHDA and CDR2 is SQIVND (reference sequence).

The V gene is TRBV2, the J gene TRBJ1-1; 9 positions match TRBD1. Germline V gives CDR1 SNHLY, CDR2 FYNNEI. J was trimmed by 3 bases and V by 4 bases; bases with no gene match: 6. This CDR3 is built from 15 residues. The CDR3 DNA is TGTGCCAGCAGTGTCCCCGACAGGGGGGACACTGAAGCTTTCTTT. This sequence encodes CASSVPDRGDTEAFF.

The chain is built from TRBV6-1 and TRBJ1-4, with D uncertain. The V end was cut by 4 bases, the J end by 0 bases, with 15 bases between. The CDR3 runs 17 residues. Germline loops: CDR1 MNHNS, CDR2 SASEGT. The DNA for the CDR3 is TGTGCCAGCAGTGGACCCGATTCCCGGGCAACTAATGAAAAACTGTTTTTT. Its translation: CASSGPDSRATNEKLFF.